This TCR beta chain was recovered during a study of blood T cell repertoires in COVID-19 (dated by TCRdb to the early 2020s). About the study as a whole: Samples from collaborators originated in the United States, Italy and Spain and spanned both the acute and convalescent phases of COVID-19. The material from the prospective study consisted of cDNA or gDNA derived from T cells, B-cell-depleted T cells, or PBMCs. Deeply sampled blood TCRbeta repertoires from subjects exposed to, actively infected with, or recovered from COVID-19 were included in the dataset. The repertoires were made available in a free public database intended to serve as a resource for research on the immune response to SARS-CoV-2. Samples were obtained from the ongoing ImmuneRACE study (first 160 participants) and from approximately 1,200 subjects provided by 6 global collaborators. Nearly every sample came with metadata listing a de-identified subject ID, COVID-19 status, age in years and sex. Where HLA class I and class II types were available, the types were taken from metadata supplied by the sample provider, not from assay-based typing. Paper-wide results and their limitations: How much clinical and demographic metadata was included differed by source and by participant, and the metadata was provided uncurated.

TCRbeta CDR3 regions were amplified from genomic DNA using the immunoSEQ Assay, a bias-controlled multiplex PCR. In the original analysis: The number of nucleated cells in each sample was estimated from the amplification of reference gene primers within the assay. To quantify the absolute abundance of each unique TCRbeta CDR3 rearrangement, sequence reads were collapsed and filtered. Productive Simpson clonality was computed per sample as the square root of Simpson's diversity index over productive rearrangements. TCRdb carries this immuneACCESS record with in-frame sequences only. Its versions omit some clonotypes, under half of them owing to an unresolved V gene in the studies checked, with the rest unexplained. V, J and clone size were drawn from that table, and D and trimming were deduced from the DNA. The sample has 180,000 or so clones on record, approximately 89% of them singletons. Of the sample, just under 8.5% is held by the ten largest clones.

This clone was seen a single time. Its binding antigen is unknown. One base away there is no much larger clone; base qualities are not given. Whole blood was collected in K2EDTA tubes by collaborating institutions according to the institutions' own protocols. For TCRbeta analysis, collaborators shipped samples as frozen whole blood, isolated PBMCs, or DNA extracted from either of those sample types. The material sequenced was peripheral blood. This receptor was taken from a woman between 55 and 75 years old with acute or convalescent COVID-19.

The sequenced DNA is TGCGCCAGCAGCTTGAGTCGAGGGTCGGAGACCCAGTACTTC. It is translated as CASSLSRGSETQYF. The chain is assembled from TRBV5-1 and TRBJ2-5; the D segment could be TRBD2, given 5 matching bases. Trimming takes 1 base from V and 5 bases from J, and the germline ends sit 12 bases apart. According to the germline V gene, CDR1 reads SGHRS and CDR2 reads YFSETQ. Counted from cysteine to phenylalanine, this CDR3 has 14 amino acids. The sequence is cut down to CDR3 DNA, 42 bases in frame from base 1.